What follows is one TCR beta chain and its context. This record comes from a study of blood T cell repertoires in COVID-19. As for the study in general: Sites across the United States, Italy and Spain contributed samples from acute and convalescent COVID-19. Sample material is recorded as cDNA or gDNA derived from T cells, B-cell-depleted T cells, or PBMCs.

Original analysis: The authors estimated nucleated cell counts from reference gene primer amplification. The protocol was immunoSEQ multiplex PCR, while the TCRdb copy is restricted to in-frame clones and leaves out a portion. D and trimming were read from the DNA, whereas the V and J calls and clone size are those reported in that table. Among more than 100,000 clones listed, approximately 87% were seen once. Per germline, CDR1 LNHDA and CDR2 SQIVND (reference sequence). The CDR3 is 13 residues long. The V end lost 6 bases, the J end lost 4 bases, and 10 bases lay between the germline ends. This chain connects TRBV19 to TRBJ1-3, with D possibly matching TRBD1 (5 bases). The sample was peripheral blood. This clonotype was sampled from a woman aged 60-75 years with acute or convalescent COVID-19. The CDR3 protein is CASSTDRGNTIYF. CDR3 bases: TGTGCCAGTAGCACCGACAGAGGAAACACCATATATTTT. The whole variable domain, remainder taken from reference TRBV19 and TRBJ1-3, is DGGITQSPKYLFRKEGQNVTLSCEQNLNHDAMYWYRQDPGQGLRLIYYSQIVNDFQKGDIAEGYSVSREKKESFPLTVTSAQKNPTAFYLCASSTDRGNTIYFGEGSWLTVV.